This is a list of T cell receptor beta chains from one sample in a study of blood T cell repertoires in COVID-19. Profiling relied on immunoSEQ multiplex PCR, and the TCRdb table lists in-frame clones only, not all of them. This table holds 110,000 to 150,000 clones, 80% found once. Sequences were obtained from peripheral blood. These receptors came from a man between 65 and 79 years old who had recovered from COVID-19. CDR3s include the opening cysteine and the closing phenylalanine or tryptophan. D genes are given only for firm matches. Clone size is not always given. Where it is, it says once, few, many or a class for expanded clones.

j_call: TRBJ2-5
d_call: -
v_call: TRBV2
clone_size: -
cdr3_aa: CASNDVRQETQYF
cdr3_nt: TGTGCCAGCAACGACGTGCGGCAAGAGACCCAGTACTTC

j_call: TRBJ2-4
d_call: -
v_call: TRBV7-2
clone_size: -
cdr3_aa: CASSSKTGNIQYF
cdr3_nt: TGTGCCAGCAGCTCGAAGACTGGGAACATTCAGTACTTC

j_call: TRBJ1-5
d_call: TRBD1
v_call: TRBV10-2
clone_size: -
cdr3_aa: CASSAGQLSNQPQHF
cdr3_nt: TGCGCCAGCAGTGCGGGACAGCTTAGCAATCAGCCCCAGCATTTT

j_call: TRBJ2-3
d_call: -
v_call: TRBV6-4
clone_size: -
cdr3_aa: CASSDSIAGTDTQYF
cdr3_nt: TGTGCCAGCAGTGACTCGATAGCGGGCACAGATACGCAGTATTTT

j_call: TRBJ2-3
d_call: -
v_call: TRBV4-3
clone_size: -
cdr3_aa: CASSQDRALASTDTQYF
cdr3_nt: TGCGCCAGCAGCCAAGATCGAGCCCTTGCTAGCACAGATACGCAGTATTTT

j_call: TRBJ2-7
d_call: -
v_call: TRBV12-5
clone_size: -
cdr3_aa: CASGGGTHYEQYF
cdr3_nt: TGTGCTAGTGGTGGGGGGACTCACTACGAGCAGTACTTC

j_call: TRBJ1-1
d_call: -
v_call: TRBV2
clone_size: -
cdr3_aa: CASSSGAGVIEAFF
cdr3_nt: TGTGCCAGCAGCTCCGGGGCAGGGGTTATAGAAGCTTTCTTT

j_call: TRBJ1-6
d_call: TRBD1
v_call: TRBV2
clone_size: -
cdr3_aa: CASSDTGGANSPLHF
cdr3_nt: TGTGCCAGCAGTGATACAGGGGGCGCGAATTCACCCCTCCACTTT

j_call: TRBJ1-1
d_call: -
v_call: TRBV30
clone_size: -
cdr3_aa: CAWSGDGRTEVFF
cdr3_nt: TGTGCCTGGAGTGGGGACGGGAGGACTGAAGTTTTCTTT

j_call: TRBJ2-3
d_call: TRBD2
v_call: TRBV18
clone_size: -
cdr3_aa: CASSPEGLAGGDTQYF
cdr3_nt: TGTGCCAGCTCGCCCGAGGGACTAGCGGGAGGGGATACGCAGTATTTT

j_call: TRBJ2-3
d_call: -
v_call: TRBV5-1
clone_size: few
cdr3_aa: CASSPSTSASDTQYF
cdr3_nt: TGCGCCAGCAGCCCCTCGACTAGTGCGTCAGATACGCAGTATTTT

j_call: TRBJ2-6
d_call: -
v_call: TRBV6-5
clone_size: -
cdr3_aa: CASNRGTGANVLTF
cdr3_nt: TGTGCCAGCAATCGGGGGACTGGGGCCAACGTCCTGACTTTC

j_call: TRBJ2-1
d_call: TRBD2
v_call: TRBV7-9
clone_size: -
cdr3_aa: CASSLIHFGTSGKDNEQFF
cdr3_nt: TGTGCCAGCAGCTTAATACACTTCGGGACTAGCGGAAAAGACAATGAGCAGTTCTTC

j_call: TRBJ2-7
d_call: TRBD1
v_call: TRBV5-1
clone_size: -
cdr3_aa: CASRPPGQGYEQYF
cdr3_nt: TGCGCCAGCAGACCTCCGGGACAGGGCTACGAGCAGTACTTC

j_call: TRBJ1-3
d_call: -
v_call: TRBV18
clone_size: -
cdr3_aa: CASSEQGSGNTIYF
cdr3_nt: TGTGCCAGCTCGGAACAGGGCTCTGGAAACACCATATATTTT

j_call: TRBJ2-2
d_call: -
v_call: TRBV12-3/TRBV12-4
clone_size: -
cdr3_aa: CASSHSQAGELFF
cdr3_nt: TGTGCCAGCAGTCACAGTCAGGCCGGGGAGCTGTTTTTT

j_call: TRBJ2-1
d_call: -
v_call: TRBV4-1
clone_size: -
cdr3_aa: CASSQSRDKGWNEQFF
cdr3_nt: TGCGCCAGCAGCCAATCCCGGGACAAGGGCTGGAATGAGCAGTTCTTC

j_call: TRBJ1-1
d_call: TRBD1
v_call: TRBV6-5
clone_size: -
cdr3_aa: CASRSGTGGAEAFF
cdr3_nt: TGTGCCAGCAGATCCGGGACAGGGGGGGCTGAAGCTTTCTTT

j_call: TRBJ2-7
d_call: TRBD2
v_call: TRBV6-6
clone_size: -
cdr3_aa: CASQGTSGSYEQYF
cdr3_nt: TGTGCCAGCCAAGGGACTAGCGGGAGTTACGAGCAGTACTTC

j_call: TRBJ2-7
d_call: -
v_call: TRBV29-1
clone_size: -
cdr3_aa: CSVEDGFRDF
cdr3_nt: TGCAGCGTTGAGGACGGATTCAGGGACTTC

j_call: TRBJ1-2
d_call: TRBD1
v_call: TRBV19
clone_size: -
cdr3_aa: CASSADRDYGYTF
cdr3_nt: TGTGCCAGTAGTGCCGACAGGGACTATGGCTACACCTTC

j_call: TRBJ1-2
d_call: -
v_call: TRBV25-1
clone_size: -
cdr3_aa: CASSELQGGYTF
cdr3_nt: TGTGCCAGCAGTGAATTGCAGGGCGGCTACACCTTC

j_call: TRBJ2-2
d_call: -
v_call: TRBV7-7
clone_size: -
cdr3_aa: CASSLSGVGTGELFF
cdr3_nt: TGTGCCAGCAGCTTGTCGGGGGTGGGCACCGGGGAGCTGTTTTTT

j_call: TRBJ1-5
d_call: TRBD1
v_call: TRBV18
clone_size: -
cdr3_aa: CASSPGTGIQPQHF
cdr3_nt: TGTGCCAGCTCACCCGGGACAGGCATTCAGCCCCAGCATTTT

j_call: TRBJ1-3
d_call: -
v_call: TRBV5-1
clone_size: once
cdr3_aa: CASSLAGGGNTIYF
cdr3_nt: TGCGCCAGCAGCTTGGCCGGGGGAGGAAACACCATATATTTT

j_call: TRBJ2-5
d_call: TRBD1
v_call: TRBV10-3
clone_size: -
cdr3_aa: CAATGSRQETQYF
cdr3_nt: TGTGCCGCGACAGGGTCGAGACAAGAGACCCAGTACTTC

j_call: TRBJ2-3
d_call: -
v_call: TRBV3-1/TRBV3-2
clone_size: -
cdr3_aa: CASSQDFPPDSPGDTQYF
cdr3_nt: TGTGCCAGCAGCCAAGATTTTCCTCCGGACTCCCCGGGGGATACGCAGTATTTT

j_call: TRBJ2-7
d_call: -
v_call: TRBV12-5
clone_size: -
cdr3_aa: CASGLVTGLPTEQYF
cdr3_nt: TGTGCTAGTGGTTTGGTAACGGGACTCCCTACGGAGCAGTACTTC

j_call: TRBJ1-2
d_call: TRBD1
v_call: TRBV30
clone_size: -
cdr3_aa: CAWGTAKYGYTF
cdr3_nt: TGTGCCTGGGGGACAGCTAAATATGGCTACACCTTC

j_call: TRBJ2-2
d_call: -
v_call: TRBV19
clone_size: -
cdr3_aa: CASSIQGRGTGELFF
cdr3_nt: TGTGCCAGTAGTATCCAGGGGCGAGGCACCGGGGAGCTGTTTTTT

j_call: TRBJ2-1
d_call: -
v_call: TRBV10-3
clone_size: -
cdr3_aa: CAISDPLRVPPDHAYNEQFF
cdr3_nt: TGTGCCATCAGTGACCCTCTGCGGGTCCCTCCCGACCATGCCTACAATGAGCAGTTCTTC

j_call: TRBJ1-3
d_call: TRBD1
v_call: TRBV4-3
clone_size: -
cdr3_aa: CASSQGSPGQALLSGNTIYF
cdr3_nt: TGCGCCAGCAGCCAAGGGTCCCCGGGACAGGCTCTCCTCTCTGGAAACACCATATATTTT

j_call: TRBJ1-6
d_call: -
v_call: TRBV2
clone_size: many
cdr3_aa: CASKRGQVDSPLHF
cdr3_nt: TGTGCCAGCAAGCGAGGGCAGGTCGACTCACCCCTCCACTTT

j_call: TRBJ1-2
d_call: -
v_call: TRBV6-5
clone_size: -
cdr3_aa: CASSGGYGYTF
cdr3_nt: TGTGCCAGCAGCGGAGGGTATGGCTACACCTTC

j_call: TRBJ2-1
d_call: TRBD2
v_call: TRBV11-2
clone_size: once
cdr3_aa: CASRRLAGQVVDEQFF
cdr3_nt: TGTGCCAGCAGGAGACTAGCGGGGCAAGTTGTAGATGAGCAGTTCTTC

j_call: TRBJ1-1
d_call: -
v_call: TRBV25-1
clone_size: medium-sized
cdr3_aa: CASSESVTRLF
cdr3_nt: TGTGCCAGCAGTGAATCCGTGACGCGGCTCTTT

j_call: TRBJ1-5
d_call: -
v_call: TRBV2
clone_size: -
cdr3_aa: CASARTSNQPQHF
cdr3_nt: TGTGCCAGCGCCAGAACCAGCAATCAGCCCCAGCATTTT

j_call: TRBJ2-3
d_call: TRBD2
v_call: TRBV5-5
clone_size: -
cdr3_aa: CASSLITSGSFTDTQYF
cdr3_nt: TGTGCCAGCAGCTTGATTACTAGCGGGTCGTTCACAGATACGCAGTATTTT

j_call: TRBJ2-6
d_call: TRBD1
v_call: TRBV2
clone_size: once
cdr3_aa: CASSAPGQGASGANVLTF
cdr3_nt: TGTGCCAGCAGTGCCCCGGGACAGGGGGCTTCTGGGGCCAACGTCCTGACTTTC

j_call: TRBJ2-7
d_call: -
v_call: TRBV6-2/TRBV6-3
clone_size: -
cdr3_aa: CASSYSGADSYEQYF
cdr3_nt: TGTGCCAGCAGTTACTCGGGAGCGGACTCCTACGAGCAGTACTTC

j_call: TRBJ2-7
d_call: TRBD1
v_call: TRBV19
clone_size: -
cdr3_aa: CASSRPGQSYEQYF
cdr3_nt: TGTGCCAGTAGTCGGCCGGGACAGTCCTACGAGCAGTACTTC

j_call: TRBJ2-2
d_call: -
v_call: TRBV2
clone_size: -
cdr3_aa: CASNGGSGRNTGELFF
cdr3_nt: TGTGCCAGCAATGGAGGGAGTGGGCGGAACACCGGGGAGCTGTTTTTT

j_call: TRBJ1-1
d_call: -
v_call: TRBV7-2
clone_size: many
cdr3_aa: CASTPQRGGSTEAFF
cdr3_nt: TGTGCCAGCACCCCCCAGCGGGGCGGGAGCACTGAAGCTTTCTTT

j_call: TRBJ2-3
d_call: -
v_call: TRBV10-2
clone_size: -
cdr3_aa: CTSSEISDTQYF
cdr3_nt: TGCACCAGCAGTGAAATATCAGATACGCAGTATTTT

j_call: TRBJ2-1
d_call: -
v_call: TRBV20-1
clone_size: -
cdr3_aa: CSASQGMAEQFF
cdr3_nt: TGCAGTGCTAGTCAGGGGATGGCTGAGCAGTTCTTC

j_call: TRBJ1-2
d_call: -
v_call: TRBV29-1
clone_size: -
cdr3_aa: CSVVSGSYGYTF
cdr3_nt: TGCAGCGTTGTGTCCGGGAGCTATGGCTACACCTTC

j_call: TRBJ2-1
d_call: TRBD2
v_call: TRBV3-1/TRBV3-2
clone_size: -
cdr3_aa: CASSHRPTSGYNEQFF
cdr3_nt: TGTGCCAGCAGCCACCGACCCACTAGCGGGTACAATGAGCAGTTCTTC

j_call: TRBJ2-5
d_call: -
v_call: TRBV21-1
clone_size: -
cdr3_aa: CASSKRASGWQETQYF
cdr3_nt: TGTGCCAGCAGCAAAAGGGCTAGCGGGTGGCAAGAGACCCAGTACTTC

j_call: TRBJ2-5
d_call: TRBD2
v_call: TRBV5-1
clone_size: -
cdr3_aa: CASRDGTGGVETQYF
cdr3_nt: TGCGCCAGCAGAGACGGAACGGGAGGGGTTGAGACCCAGTACTTC

j_call: TRBJ1-1
d_call: -
v_call: TRBV3-1/TRBV3-2
clone_size: -
cdr3_aa: CASSQGANPMNTEAFF
cdr3_nt: TGTGCCAGCAGCCAAGGGGCCAACCCAATGAACACTGAAGCTTTCTTT

j_call: TRBJ2-7
d_call: TRBD1
v_call: TRBV9
clone_size: -
cdr3_aa: CASSVDRGTGAYEQYF
cdr3_nt: TGTGCCAGCAGCGTGGATCGAGGGACAGGGGCTTACGAGCAGTACTTC

j_call: TRBJ2-2
d_call: -
v_call: TRBV5-1
clone_size: -
cdr3_aa: CASSLSGPGELFF
cdr3_nt: TGCGCCAGCAGCTTGTCAGGGCCCGGGGAGCTGTTTTTT

j_call: TRBJ2-5
d_call: TRBD1
v_call: TRBV5-8
clone_size: -
cdr3_aa: CASSFGQGGSQETQYF
cdr3_nt: TGTGCCAGCAGCTTCGGACAGGGGGGTAGTCAAGAGACCCAGTACTTC